The 11 T cell receptor beta chains given below trace back to one sample, sequenced in a study of T cell changes during pregnancy in multiple sclerosis. The table came from immunoSEQ multiplex PCR; TCRdb's copy has only in-frame clones and leaves some out. The sample contains around 97,000 clones, 92% of which appear only once. The sequenced sample was peripheral blood, obtained after pregnancy. All receptors come from a female donor with multiple sclerosis, enrolled in a pregnancy study.

This clone was seen just once. The chain recombines TRBV19 with TRBJ2-1; 8 bases match TRBD1. CDR1 and CDR2 from the germline V gene are LNHDA and SQIVND (reference sequence). The CDR3 runs to 14 residues. Trimming removed 4 bases from V and 10 bases from J; junction bases left unmatched: 9. CDR3 amino acids: CASSTGGAPGEQFF. Here the CDR3 DNA reads TGTGCCAGTAGTACAGGGGGCGCCCCCGGCGAGCAGTTCTTC. Full variable domain (missing parts from reference TRBV19 and TRBJ2-1): DGGITQSPKYLFRKEGQNVTLSCEQNLNHDAMYWYRQDPGQGLRLIYYSQIVNDFQKGDIAEGYSVSREKKESFPLTVTSAQKNPTAFYLCASSTGGAPGEQFFGPGTRLTVL.

The rearrangement uses TRBV6-6 and TRBJ2-3; TRBD2 is a possible D gene (6 bases). V was shortened by 4 bases and J by 0 bases, with 11 bases between the two germline ends. Germline loops: CDR1 MNHNY, CDR2 SVGAGI (reference sequence). The CDR3 is made up of 15 amino acids. The CDR3, as DNA: TGTGCCAGCAGTTTCCGGGGGACTAGCACAGATACGCAGTATTTT. Encoded protein: CASSFRGTSTDTQYF.

The rearrangement links TRBV18 to TRBJ1-1, with TRBD1 matching 7 bases. The CDR3 is 15 residues long. V trimming: 4 bases; J trimming: 1 base; junction bases outside the gene matches: 6. The germline gives CDR1 KGHSH, CDR2 LQKENI. CDR3 coding DNA: TGTGCCAGCTCACACCCGACAGGGCGGAACACTGAAGCTTTCTTT. Its protein product is CASSHPTGRNTEAFF.

This clone was seen once. The chain carries TRBV10-3 and TRBJ1-6; tentatively, D is TRBD1 (5 bases). There are 13 residues in the CDR3. The ends were cut back, 4 bases at V and 7 bases at J, with 8 bases in the middle. Germline CDR1 ENHRY, CDR2 SYGVKD. The CDR3 region has the DNA TGTGCCATCAGTGCGGGGGGAAATTCACCCCTCCACTTT. Residues: CAISAGGNSPLHF.

The chain is built from TRBV9 and TRBJ2-1, with TRBD1 identical over 7 bases. The CDR3 extends over 15 amino acids. Germline CDR1 SGDLS, CDR2 YYNGEE. The V and J ends lost 0 bases and 8 bases, in that order; junction bases with no gene match: 8. The DNA for the CDR3 is TGTGCCAGCAGCGTAGGGTGGACAGGACTCGATGAGCAGTTCTTC. Its protein product is CASSVGWTGLDEQFF.

The J gene is TRBJ1-2, the V gene TRBV6-1; tentative D call: TRBD1 (5 bases). The CDR3 is 10 amino acids. CDR1 MNHNS and CDR2 SASEGT come from the germline V gene. Between the trimmed V and J ends, which lost 5 bases and 11 bases, there was a span of 9 bases. The CDR3 coding sequence is TGTGCCAGCAGTTTTAGGGGATACACCTTC. Encoded protein: CASSFRGYTF.

The chain links TRBV30 to TRBJ2-7; maybe TRBD2 (5 bases). Germline-derived CDR1 and CDR2 are GTSNPN and SVGIG (reference sequence). Trimming removed 6 bases at V and 3 bases at J, with 6 bases between. The CDR3 spans 10 residues. CDR3 region: CACGIYEQYF. The CDR3 bases are TGTGCCTGCGGGATCTACGAGCAGTACTTC.

This sequence joins TRBV18 and TRBJ2-7, with D possibly TRBD2 on 7 matching bases. The ends were cut back, 3 bases at V and 3 bases at J, with 21 bases in the middle. CDR3 length equals 17 residues. Germline assignment: CDR1 KGHSH and CDR2 LQKENI. The CDR3 coding sequence is TGTGCCAGCTCACCGCCTTACTCTTCGGGGGGCTACTACGAGCAGTACTTC. It is translated as CASSPPYSSGGYYEQYF. Complete variable domain (other parts from reference TRBV18 and TRBJ2-7): NAGVMQNPRHLVRRRGQEARLRCSPMKGHSHVYWYRQLPEEGLKFMVYLQKENIIDESGMPKERFSAEFPKEGPSILRIQQVVRGDSAAYFCASSPPYSSGGYYEQYFGPGTRLTVT.

The rearrangement uses TRBV5-1 and TRBJ2-3; D perhaps matches TRBD2 (6 bases). Trimming pared 3 bases from V and 0 bases from J, leaving 8 bases between. Germline lookup yields CDR1 SGHRS and CDR2 YFSETQ. The CDR3 is made up of 14 amino acids. CDR3 amino acids: CASSSGTSTDTQYF. Here the CDR3 DNA reads TGCGCCAGCAGCTCCGGGACTAGCACAGATACGCAGTATTTT.

The chain links TRBV7-6 to TRBJ2-4, with 11 bases identical to TRBD1. Germline V gene lookup returns CDR1 SGHVS and CDR2 FNYEAQ. CDR3 length equals 18 residues. V lost 5 bases to trimming and J lost 1 base; unmatched junction nucleotides: 10. The DNA of the CDR3 is TGTGCCAGCAGCCCTAGAAACCGGGACAGGGGGGCCAAAAACATTCAGTACTTC. It yields the protein CASSPRNRDRGAKNIQYF.

The chain carries TRBV4-3 and TRBJ1-2, with 8 bases that match TRBD1. Germline CDR1 is LGHNA and CDR2 is YSLEER. With V trimmed by 3 bases and J by 7 bases, 13 bases remained unmatched. This CDR3 contains 16 residues. CDR3 region: CASSQEGVGQGAGYTF. The CDR3 DNA is TGCGCCAGCAGCCAGGAAGGAGTTGGACAGGGAGCTGGCTACACCTTC.